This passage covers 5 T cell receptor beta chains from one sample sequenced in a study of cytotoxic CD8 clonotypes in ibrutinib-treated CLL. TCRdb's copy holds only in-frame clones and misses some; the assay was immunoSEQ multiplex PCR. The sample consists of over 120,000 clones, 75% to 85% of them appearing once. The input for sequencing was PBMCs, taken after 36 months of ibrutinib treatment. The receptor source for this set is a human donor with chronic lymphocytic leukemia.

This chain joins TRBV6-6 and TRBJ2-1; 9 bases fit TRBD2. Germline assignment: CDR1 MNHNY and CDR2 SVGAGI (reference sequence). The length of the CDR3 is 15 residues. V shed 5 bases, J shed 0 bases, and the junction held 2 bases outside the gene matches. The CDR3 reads CASSPAGGSYNEQFF. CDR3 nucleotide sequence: TGTGCCAGCAGTCCAGCGGGAGGCTCCTACAATGAGCAGTTCTTC.

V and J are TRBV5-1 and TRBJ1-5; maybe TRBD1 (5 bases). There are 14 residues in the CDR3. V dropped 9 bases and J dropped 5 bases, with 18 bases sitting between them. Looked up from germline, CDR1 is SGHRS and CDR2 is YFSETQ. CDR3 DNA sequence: TGCGCCAACGGTGTAGGCAGGGAGGATCAGCCCCAGCATTTT. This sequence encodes CANGVGREDQPQHF.

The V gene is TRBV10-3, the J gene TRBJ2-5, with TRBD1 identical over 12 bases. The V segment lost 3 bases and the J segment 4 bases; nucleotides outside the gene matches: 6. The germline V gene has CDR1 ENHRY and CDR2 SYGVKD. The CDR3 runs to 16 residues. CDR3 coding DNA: TGTGCCATCAGTGACCCGGGACAGGGGGCGTCAGAGACCCAGTACTTC. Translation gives CAISDPGQGASETQYF.

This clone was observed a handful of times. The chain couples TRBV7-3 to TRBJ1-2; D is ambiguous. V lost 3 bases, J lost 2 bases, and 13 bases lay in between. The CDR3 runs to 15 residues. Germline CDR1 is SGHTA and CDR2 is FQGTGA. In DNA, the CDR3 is TGTGCCAGCAGCTTGGGGTTTGGAGAAAACTATGGCTACACCTTC. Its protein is CASSLGFGENYGYTF.

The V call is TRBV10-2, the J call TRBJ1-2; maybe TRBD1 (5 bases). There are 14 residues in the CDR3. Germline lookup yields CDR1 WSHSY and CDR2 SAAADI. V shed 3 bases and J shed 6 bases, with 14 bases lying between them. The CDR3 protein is CASSDVGGGDGYTF. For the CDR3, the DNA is TGCGCCAGCAGTGATGTGGGCGGGGGGGATGGCTACACCTTC.